This T cell receptor (beta chain) was sequenced in a study of blood T cell repertoires in COVID-19. In the study overall: Samples taken during acute and convalescent COVID-19 were collected in the United States, Italy and Spain. T cells, B-cell-depleted T cells, or PBMCs supplied cDNA or gDNA.

This CDR3 is 14 amino acids long. Trimming cost V 6 bases and J 4 bases; bases outside gene matches: 3. Per the germline V gene, CDR1 is LNHDA and CDR2 is SQIVND (reference sequence). Authors' methods: Estimation of nucleated cell counts was performed using reference gene primer amplification. Only in-frame clones appear in the TCRdb table, and some are missing; sequencing was by immunoSEQ multiplex PCR. V, J and clone size are those of that table, while D and trimming were read from the DNA. This table holds tens of thousands of clones, 85% to 90% found once. The TCR was taken from a man aged 80 or over with acute or convalescent COVID-19. The sequenced sample was peripheral blood. The chain carries TRBV19 and TRBJ2-1; TRBD1 aligns across 10 bases. The CDR3 loop reads CASSPDRGYNEQFF. CDR3 coding DNA: TGTGCCAGTAGCCCGGACAGGGGGTACAATGAGCAGTTCTTC.